Below, one TCR beta chain is given with its context. The data derive from a study of blood T cell repertoires in COVID-19. Germline CDR1 and CDR2: KGHDR and SFDVKD. Between the trimmed V and J ends, which lost 4 bases and 6 bases, there was a span of 18 bases. The CDR3 contains 15 residues. The repertoire was sequenced with immunoSEQ multiplex PCR; TCRdb's copy has only in-frame clones and lacks some. The table shows roughly 350,000 clones, with around 90% occurring only once. The study drew participants aged about 18 to 89 years from 24 US areas. The study assigned cohorts using participant-reported clinical history.

This sequence joins TRBV24-1 and TRBJ2-7, with D possibly being TRBD2 (6 bases). The sample consisted of PBMCs or T cells enriched from blood (not recorded which). The origin of this receptor is a woman aged 25 to 45 who had recovered from COVID-19. The CDR3 sequence is CATSDPAGGWGEQYF. The CDR3 region has the DNA TGTGCCACCAGTGACCCTGCTGGAGGGTGGGGCGAGCAGTACTTC.